The 17 T cell receptor beta chains listed next were all sequenced from one sample in a study of spatial heterogeneity in lung cancer. MiXCR was run by TCRdb on the 5' RACE reads, yielding one entry per CDR3 protein. The sample lists some 44,000 distinct CDR3 sequences, roughly 15% occurring once. Time point of the sample: sample taken at primary tumor resection. Sequencing of whole RNA from tumor, nontumor lung or frozen PBMC involved no sorting. The material sequenced was PBMCs, taken at surgery. These receptors came from a male donor with early-stage non-small cell lung cancer.

J is TRBJ1-6 and V is TRBV9; the D is unclear. V lost 4 bases, J lost 7 bases, and 9 bases lay in between. Germline lookup yields CDR1 SGDLS and CDR2 YYNGEE. This CDR3 is 13 amino acids long. CDR3 DNA sequence: TGTGCCAGCAGCACATCTACCAATTCACCCCTCCACTTT. It encodes CASSTSTNSPLHF.

CDR3 bases: TGCAGTGCCGCCGGGACAGGGGGCGGTCAGCCCCAGCATTTT. As protein: CSAAGTGGGQPQHF. This chain links TRBV20-1 with TRBJ1-5; 12 bases agree with TRBD1. From germline, CDR1 is DFQATT and CDR2 SNEGSKA (reference sequence). The CDR3 contains 14 residues. Trimming removed 6 bases from V and 6 bases from J; junction bases left unmatched: 6.

The chain uses TRBV4-1 and TRBJ2-2; perhaps TRBD2 as D (6 bases). This CDR3 contains 16 residues. Germline-derived CDR1 and CDR2 are MGHRA and YSYEKL. Deletions cut 1 base from V and 6 bases from J, with 15 bases between. CDR3 nucleotides: TGCGCCAGCAGCCAAGCCCCTAGCGTAGGGGCCGGGGAGCTGTTTTTT. Protein: CASSQAPSVGAGELFF.

The gene calls are TRBV24-1 and TRBJ2-1, with TRBD2 identical over 8 bases. Germline V gene data show CDR1 as KGHDR and CDR2 as SFDVKD. Trimming at V came to 9 bases and at J to 8 bases, leaving 8 bases not matched to a gene. The CDR3 totals 13 residues. The DNA for the CDR3 is TGTGCCACCGCAGCGAGCGGGGGCGATGAGCAGTTCTTC. This gives the protein CATAASGGDEQFF.

This clonotype was counted between two and nine times. The chain is built from TRBV2 and TRBJ1-1, with D hard to call. Trimming shortened V by 2 bases and J by 1 base, and 8 bases separated the two germline ends. CDR1 SNHLY and CDR2 FYNNEI come from the germline V gene. CDR3 length equals 14 residues. As DNA, the CDR3 is TGTGCCAGCAGTGAAAGTGGATGGAACACTGAAGCTTTCTTT. Its translation: CASSESGWNTEAFF.

In its sample, this clonotype was seen many times. The chain has TRBV6-5 and TRBJ2-1; no clear D. Germline CDR1 is MNHEY and CDR2 is SVGAGI. The CDR3 sequence is 17 residues long. Trimming stripped 2 bases from V and 0 bases from J, with 14 bases between. The CDR3 sequence: CASSYLPKTLSYNEQFF. For the CDR3, the DNA is TGTGCCAGCAGTTACCTTCCTAAAACCCTCTCCTACAATGAGCAGTTCTTC.

This clonotype occurred a few times. The V and J genes are TRBV5-1 and TRBJ2-3; possible D gene TRBD2, 5 bases. This CDR3 has 14 amino acids. Germline assignment: CDR1 SGHRS and CDR2 YFSETQ. V lost 5 bases, J lost 2 bases, and 12 bases lay in between. CDR3: CASRRGISTDTQYF. Written as DNA, the CDR3 is TGCGCCAGCAGGCGAGGGATATCCACAGATACGCAGTATTTT.

This clonotype showed up just once. This chain links TRBV11-2 with TRBJ2-7; 10 bases agree with TRBD2. This CDR3 spans 14 amino acids. CDR1 and CDR2 (germline): SGHAT, FQNNGV. Unmatched junction bases numbered 3, after V lost 5 bases and J lost 2 bases. The CDR3 reads CASSTGLATYEQYF. In nucleotides, the CDR3 is TGTGCCAGCAGCACGGGACTAGCGACCTACGAGCAGTACTTC.

In this sample, this clonotype turned up a few times. The genes are TRBV14 and TRBJ2-1; the D is unclear. This CDR3 comprises 13 residues. The V end was cut by 5 bases, the J end by 1 base, with 6 bases between. Germline V lookup: CDR1 SGHDN, CDR2 FVKESK. For the CDR3, the DNA is TGTGCCAGCAGCTTAGGATCCTACAATGAGCAGTTCTTC. Protein: CASSLGSYNEQFF. Full variable domain (remainder filled in from reference TRBV14 and TRBJ2-1): EAGVTQFPSHSVIEKGQTVTLRCDPISGHDNLYWYRRVMGKEIKFLLHFVKESKQDESGMPNNRFLAERTGGTYSTLKVQPAELEDSGVYFCASSLGSYNEQFFGPGTRLTVL.

This clonotype was recorded at least ten times. The rearrangement joins TRBV28 to TRBJ2-4; 10 bases are shared with TRBD2. Germline CDR1 MDHEN, CDR2 SYDVKM. The CDR3 spans 17 residues. V lost 5 bases and J lost 0; bases outside the gene matches: 7. CDR3 protein: CASSTYGLAVAKNIQYF. In DNA, the CDR3 is TGTGCCAGCAGTACCTACGGACTAGCGGTAGCCAAAAACATTCAGTACTTC.

In this sample, this clonotype turned up many times. The chain has TRBV7-9 and TRBJ2-5, with TRBD2 as a possible D gene (6 bases). V was shortened by 3 bases and J by 2 bases, with 19 bases between the two germline ends. From germline, CDR1 is SEHNR and CDR2 FQNEAQ (reference sequence). CDR3 length equals 17 residues. The CDR3 DNA is TGTGCCAGCAGCTTGCGTAGGTTTGGGACTCGACAAGAGACCCAGTACTTC. Translated, it gives CASSLRRFGTRQETQYF.

This sequence joins TRBV7-9 and TRBJ1-5; a weak D match, TRBD1 (6 bases). The germline CDR1 and CDR2 sequences are SEHNR and FQNEAQ (reference sequence). The ends were cut back, 6 bases at V and 3 bases at J, with 12 bases in the middle. This CDR3 comprises 14 residues. As DNA, the CDR3 is TGTGCCAGCAGTTACCGGGACAACAATCAGCCCCAGCATTTT. Its translation: CASSYRDNNQPQHF.

This chain connects TRBV7-3 to TRBJ2-1; 10 positions match TRBD2. The CDR3 runs to 16 residues. Germline V gene lookup returns CDR1 SGHTA and CDR2 FQGTGA. Trimming at V came to 3 bases and at J to 4 bases, leaving 6 bases not matched to a gene. CDR3 sequence: CASSLSGRAGYNEQFF. DNA for the CDR3: TGTGCCAGCAGCTTGAGCGGGAGGGCCGGGTACAATGAGCAGTTCTTC.

The table lists this clonotype with a count of one. This chain links TRBV28 with TRBJ1-5; D remains unclear. Trimming cost V 6 bases and J 2 bases, with 11 bases left between them. Looked up from germline, CDR1 is MDHEN and CDR2 is SYDVKM. The length of the CDR3 is 14 residues. The CDR3 nucleotides read TGTGCCAGCAGACCTCCTGGGGGCAATCAGCCCCAGCATTTT. Protein: CASRPPGGNQPQHF.

This sequence joins TRBV6-2 or TRBV6-3 and TRBJ2-5; the match to TRBD1 covers 8 bases. V dropped 3 bases and J dropped 4; count of bases not matched to a gene: 7. This CDR3 spans 15 amino acids. Germline loops: CDR1 MNHEY, CDR2 SVGEGT. CDR3 coding DNA: TGTGCCAGCAGTTATACTCAGGGGGCCGTAGAGACCCAGTACTTC. It codes for CASSYTQGAVETQYF.

This clonotype was seen repeatedly, ten times or more. This chain uses TRBV11-3 with TRBJ2-1; 8 bases align to TRBD2. CDR1 SGHNT and CDR2 YENEEA come from the germline V gene. The CDR3 runs 15 residues. V lost 3 bases and J lost 0; bases outside the gene matches: 1. The CDR3 DNA reads as TGTGCCAGCAGCTTCAGCGGGAGCTCCTACAATGAGCAGTTCTTC. Translation gives CASSFSGSSYNEQFF.

The sample holds many counts of this clonotype. At one end the junction does not follow the germline gene, possibly because of a read error. The chain uses TRBV7-7 and TRBJ2-2; D is tentatively TRBD1 or TRBD2 (5 bases each). The CDR3 sequence is 14 residues long. Germline V gene lookup returns CDR1 SSHAT and CDR2 FNYEAQ (reference sequence). Here the CDR3 reads CASSHDSGPGELFF. The CDR3 DNA sequence: TGTGCTAGCAGTCACGACAGCGGACCCGGGGAGCTGTTTTTT.